This T cell receptor (beta chain) is drawn from a study of T cell changes during pregnancy in multiple sclerosis. Measured with immunoSEQ multiplex PCR; TCRdb has only the in-frame clones, and not every one. This sample has about 87,000 clones, with roughly 93% found just once. The CDR3 sequence is 15 residues long. Germline lookup yields CDR1 MDHEN and CDR2 SYDVKM. V dropped 3 bases and J dropped 0 bases, with 11 bases sitting between them. The source material was peripheral blood, sampled in the third trimester of pregnancy. The V and J genes are TRBV28 and TRBJ1-2; no reliable D call. The sequence was collected from a female donor in good health, enrolled as a control in a pregnancy study. The CDR3 region is CASSFEGRANYGYTF. CDR3 bases: TGTGCCAGCAGTTTTGAAGGGAGAGCTAACTATGGCTACACCTTC.